The 4 T cell receptor beta chains in this list originate from one sample, sequenced in a study of spatial heterogeneity in lung cancer. Time point indicated: blood at routine non-recurrence follow-up after resection. From tumor, nontumor lung or frozen PBMC, whole RNA was taken unsorted for sequencing. Using its own MiXCR run on the 5' RACE reads, TCRdb lists one record per CDR3 protein. The repertoire holds 95,000 to 130,000 distinct CDR3 sequences, 9% to 15% seen once, with 15% to 20% in the top ten. Sample: PBMCs, taken at follow-up. The receptor set was obtained from a male donor with early-stage non-small cell lung cancer.

This clonotype was seen more than once but under ten times. V and J are TRBV13 and TRBJ2-7; D unresolved. Germline assignment: CDR1 PRHDT and CDR2 FYEKMQ (reference sequence). This CDR3 comprises 12 residues. V lost 6 bases to trimming and J lost 6 bases, with 12 bases between them. In DNA form, the CDR3 reads TGTGCCAGCAGTAGGTCAGGTCCCGAGCAGTACTTC. Amino acids: CASSRSGPEQYF.

The genes are TRBV12-3 or TRBV12-4 and TRBJ1-2; D is unresolved. The CDR3 runs to 13 residues. V was shortened by 1 base and J by 5 bases, with 8 bases between the two germline ends. In DNA form, the CDR3 reads TGTGCCAGCAGTTTAGGAGGCGGGTATGGCTACACCTTC. As protein: CASSLGGGYGYTF.

This clonotype was seen ten or more times. This chain links TRBV12-3 or TRBV12-4 with TRBJ2-6, with D unresolved. Trimming shortened V by 5 bases and J by 0 bases, and 11 bases separated the two germline ends. This CDR3 comprises 16 residues. The CDR3 protein is CASSTPPSSGANVLTF. In nucleotides, the CDR3 is TGTGCCAGCAGTACCCCCCCCAGCTCTGGGGCCAACGTCCTGACTTTC.

The chain recombines TRBV7-2 with TRBJ2-5; 7 bases are shared with TRBD2. Losses at the gene ends were 5 bases for V and 1 base for J; bases not matched to a gene: 10. In germline, CDR1 is SGHTA, CDR2 FQGNSA. The CDR3 totals 16 residues. The CDR3 sequence: CASSRIAAGSQETQYF. CDR3 DNA sequence: TGTGCCAGCAGCCGGATAGCAGCGGGGAGCCAAGAGACCCAGTACTTC.